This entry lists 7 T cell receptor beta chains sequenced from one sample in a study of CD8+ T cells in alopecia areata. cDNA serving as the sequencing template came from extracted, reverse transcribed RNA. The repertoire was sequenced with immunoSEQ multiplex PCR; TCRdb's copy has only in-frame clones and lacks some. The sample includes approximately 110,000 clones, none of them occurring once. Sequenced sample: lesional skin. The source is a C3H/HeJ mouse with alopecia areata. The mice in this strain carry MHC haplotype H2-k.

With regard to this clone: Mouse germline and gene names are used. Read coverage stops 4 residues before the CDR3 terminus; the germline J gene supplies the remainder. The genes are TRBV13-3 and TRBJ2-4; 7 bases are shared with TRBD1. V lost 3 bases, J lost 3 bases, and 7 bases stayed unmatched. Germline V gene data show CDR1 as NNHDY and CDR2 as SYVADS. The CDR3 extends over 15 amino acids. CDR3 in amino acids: CASSGRQGGQNTLYF. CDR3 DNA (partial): TGTGCCAGCAGTGGACGACAGGGTGGGCAAAAC. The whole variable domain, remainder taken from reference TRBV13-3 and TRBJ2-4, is EAAVTQSPRSKVAVTGGKVTLSCHQTNNHDYMYWYRQDTGHGLRLIHYSYVADSTEKGDIPDGYKASRPSQENFSLILELASLSQTAVYFCASSGRQGGQNTLYFGAGTRLSVL.

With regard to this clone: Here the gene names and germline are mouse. The sequenced CDR3 bases are TGCACCTGCAGTGCCCTGACTGGGGGTCCTTAT. Its protein is CTCSALTGGPY. The entire CDR3 sequence reads CTCSALTGGPYEQYF. J is TRBJ2-7 and V is TRBV1, with TRBD2 matching over 9 bases. The DNA ends 4 residues before the CDR3 does, and the rest of the CDR3 is filled in from the germline J gene. CDR3 length equals 15 residues. Germline V lookup: CDR1 NSQYPW, CDR2 LRSPGD (reference sequence).

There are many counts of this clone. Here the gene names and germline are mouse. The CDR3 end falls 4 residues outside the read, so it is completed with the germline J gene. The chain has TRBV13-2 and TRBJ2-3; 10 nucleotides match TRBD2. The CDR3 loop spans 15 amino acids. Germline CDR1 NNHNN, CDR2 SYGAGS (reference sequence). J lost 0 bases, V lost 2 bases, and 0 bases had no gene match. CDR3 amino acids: CASGEGLGSAETLYF. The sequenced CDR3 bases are TGTGCCAGCGGTGAGGGACTGGGGAGTGCAGAA.

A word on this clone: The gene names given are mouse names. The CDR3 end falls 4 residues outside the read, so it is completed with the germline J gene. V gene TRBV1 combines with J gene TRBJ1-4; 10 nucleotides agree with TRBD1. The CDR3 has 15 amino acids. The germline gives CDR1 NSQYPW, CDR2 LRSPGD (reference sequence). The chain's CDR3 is CTCSAMTGGGERLFF. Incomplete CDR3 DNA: TGCACCTGCAGTGCCATGACAGGGGGCGGCGAA.

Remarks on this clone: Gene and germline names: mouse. The CDR3 reads CASSEGQINSDYTF. The sequenced CDR3 bases are TGTGCCAGCAGTGAAGGACAGATCAACTCC. The chain carries TRBV13-3 and TRBJ1-2; weak D call: TRBD1 (6 bases). The read halts 4 residues ahead of the CDR3 end, with the missing end drawn from the germline J gene. The germline V gene encodes CDR1 NNHDY and CDR2 SYVADS. Trimming shortened V by 2 bases and J by 2 bases, and 10 bases separated the two germline ends. The CDR3 covers 14 residues.

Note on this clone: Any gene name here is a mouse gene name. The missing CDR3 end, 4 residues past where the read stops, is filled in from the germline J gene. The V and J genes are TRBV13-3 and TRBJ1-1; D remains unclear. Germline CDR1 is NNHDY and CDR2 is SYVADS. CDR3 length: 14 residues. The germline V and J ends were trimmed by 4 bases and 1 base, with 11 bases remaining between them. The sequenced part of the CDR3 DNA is TGTGCCAGCAGTCTCGCAGGAGGAAACACA. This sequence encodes CASSLAGGNT. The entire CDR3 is CASSLAGGNTEVFF.

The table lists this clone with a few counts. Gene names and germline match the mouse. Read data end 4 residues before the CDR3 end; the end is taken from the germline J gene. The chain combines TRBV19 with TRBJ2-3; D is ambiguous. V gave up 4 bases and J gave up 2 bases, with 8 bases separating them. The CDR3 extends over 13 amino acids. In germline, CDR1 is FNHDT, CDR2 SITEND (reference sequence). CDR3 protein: CASSPRHAETLYF. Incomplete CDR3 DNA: TGTGCCAGCAGTCCCCGACATGCAGAA.